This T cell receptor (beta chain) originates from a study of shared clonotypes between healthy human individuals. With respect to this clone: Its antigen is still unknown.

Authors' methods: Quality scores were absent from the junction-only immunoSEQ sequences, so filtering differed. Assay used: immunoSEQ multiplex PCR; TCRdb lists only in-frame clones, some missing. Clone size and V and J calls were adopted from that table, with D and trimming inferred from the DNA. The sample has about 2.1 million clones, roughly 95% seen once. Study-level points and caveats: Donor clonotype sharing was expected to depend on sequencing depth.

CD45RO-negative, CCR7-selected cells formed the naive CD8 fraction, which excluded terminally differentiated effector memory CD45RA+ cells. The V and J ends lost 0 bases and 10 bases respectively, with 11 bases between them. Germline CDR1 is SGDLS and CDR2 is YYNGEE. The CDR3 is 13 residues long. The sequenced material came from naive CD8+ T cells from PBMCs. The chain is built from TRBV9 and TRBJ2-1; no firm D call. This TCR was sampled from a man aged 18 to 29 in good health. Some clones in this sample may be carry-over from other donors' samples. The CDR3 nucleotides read TGTGCCAGCAGCGTAGGGAGTAGGGCGGAGCAGTTCTTC. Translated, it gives CASSVGSRAEQFF.